Listed below are T cell receptor beta chains from one sample, sequenced in a study of blood T cell repertoires in COVID-19. Data came from immunoSEQ multiplex PCR; TCRdb stores just in-frame clones and leaves some out. This sample yields about 180,000 clones, of which under 90% are seen a single time; roughly 10% belongs to the top ten. Source material: peripheral blood. These receptor sequences come from an elderly woman with active or convalescent COVID-19. Both conserved end residues are part of each CDR3. A D gene is named only where the DNA matches it firmly. Size tells how often a clone was seen (once, few, many) or the class of an expanded clone, and some rows leave it out.

v_call,clone_size,j_call,d_call,cdr3_nt,cdr3_aa
TRBV10-3,NA,TRBJ2-1,TRBD2,TGTGCCGTCGGACTAGCGGGAGGGGACAATGAGCAGTTCTTC,CAVGLAGGDNEQFF
TRBV5-8,NA,TRBJ2-7,NA,TGTGCCAGCAGCGTGTTCGGGGGTCTAGCAGGGGAGCAGTACTTC,CASSVFGGLAGEQYF
TRBV19,once,TRBJ1-4,TRBD1,TGTGCCAGTAGCCAGTGGCGTGCTCAGGGGGCGGATGAAAAACTGTTTTTT,CASSQWRAQGADEKLFF
TRBV7-9,NA,TRBJ2-7,NA,TGTGCCAGCTCTGGGCAGCTCTCCTACGAGCAGTACTTC,CASSGQLSYEQYF
TRBV5-4,NA,TRBJ1-1,TRBD1,TGTGCCAGCAGCGGTCGGACAGGGGGCGCGATGGAAGCTTTCTTT,CASSGRTGGAMEAFF
TRBV10-2,NA,TRBJ2-7,TRBD1,TGCGCCAGCAGTGAGTCGGGACAGGGGATTTACGAGCAGTACTTC,CASSESGQGIYEQYF
TRBV28,NA,TRBJ2-1,TRBD2,TGTGCCAGCAGTCCCCTCGGGACTAGTTTTCGGAGTGAGCAGTTCTTC,CASSPLGTSFRSEQFF
TRBV24-1,NA,TRBJ2-7,TRBD1,TGTGCCACCAGTGAGGGACAGGGGGTCTACGAGCAGTACTTC,CATSEGQGVYEQYF
TRBV18,once,TRBJ2-2,TRBD2,TGTGCCAGCTCATCGTTGCGGACTAGCGGGATGGGGGAGCTGTTTTTT,CASSSLRTSGMGELFF
TRBV2,NA,TRBJ1-2,NA,TGTGCCAGCAGTGAAGACGGGTTGGGCTATGGCTACACCTTC,CASSEDGLGYGYTF
TRBV5-4,NA,TRBJ2-7,NA,TGTGCCAGCAGCCGTGAGGGCTACGAGCAGTACTTC,CASSREGYEQYF
TRBV30,NA,TRBJ1-4,NA,TGTGCCTGGACCGGCGGGGTCGGGAATATGTTTTTT,CAWTGGVGNMFF
TRBV18,few,TRBJ2-3,TRBD2,TGTGCCAGCTCACCCCAAATAAGCGGGGGAAGCACAGATACGCAGTATTTT,CASSPQISGGSTDTQYF
TRBV15,NA,TRBJ1-6,TRBD1,TGTGCCACCAGCAGAGATTCGAGGGACAGCACTTATAATTCACCCCTCCACTTT,CATSRDSRDSTYNSPLHF
TRBV6-2/TRBV6-3,NA,TRBJ2-3,TRBD1,TGTGCCAGCAGTTACCAACCAAGGACAGGGGCAGATACGCAGTATTTT,CASSYQPRTGADTQYF
TRBV18,NA,TRBJ1-5,NA,TGTGCCAGCTCACCTTGGGCGAGCAATCAGCCCCAGCATTTT,CASSPWASNQPQHF
TRBV6-2/TRBV6-3,NA,TRBJ2-7,TRBD2,TGTGCCAGCAGTACCACTTTTAGCGGGAGGGCCCAGAGCGAGCAGTACTTC,CASSTTFSGRAQSEQYF
TRBV21-1,NA,TRBJ1-1,NA,TGTGCCAGCACCACCCTCCGGGAGCTGAACACTGAAGCTTTCTTT,CASTTLRELNTEAFF
TRBV9,NA,TRBJ2-5,TRBD2,TGTGCCAGCAGCCCGGGGGGACTAGCGGGCCAAGAGACCCAGTACTTC,CASSPGGLAGQETQYF
TRBV9,NA,TRBJ2-1,NA,TGTGCCAGCAGCGAGAGGGCTGACAATGAGCAGTTCTTC,CASSERADNEQFF
TRBV19,NA,TRBJ2-7,NA,TGTGCCAGTAGTATCGGGAATCCCGGCGAGCAGTACTTC,CASSIGNPGEQYF
TRBV5-6,NA,TRBJ1-2,NA,TGTGCCAGCAGCTTGGTACAGGCAAGTTATGGCTACACCTTC,CASSLVQASYGYTF
TRBV6-5,NA,TRBJ1-1,NA,TGTGCCAGCAGTTCATACTCTGAAGCTTTCTTT,CASSSYSEAFF
TRBV28,NA,TRBJ1-1,NA,TGTGCCAGCAGTCTTAAAGTAGCTGAAGCTTTCTTT,CASSLKVAEAFF
TRBV2,few,TRBJ2-3,TRBD2,TGTGCCAGCAGACAACTGGTAGCGGGAGGTACGCAGTATTTT,CASRQLVAGGTQYF
TRBV21-1,NA,TRBJ2-7,NA,TGTGCCATGGAGAGGTCCGGACTAGCGGGAGACGAGGCTTGGGAGCAGTACTTC,CAMERSGLAGDEAWEQYF
TRBV5-1,NA,TRBJ1-1,TRBD1,TGCGCCAGCTTCCCACCGGGACAGAAGAACACTGAAGCTTTCTTT,CASFPPGQKNTEAFF
TRBV19,NA,TRBJ2-7,NA,TGTGCCAGTAGTATTGACCCCAGGTCCTACGAGCAGTACTTC,CASSIDPRSYEQYF
TRBV5-1,NA,TRBJ1-1,NA,TGCGCCAGCAGTCTGGGGCACGGGGGGGACCCTGAAGCTTTCTTT,CASSLGHGGDPEAFF
TRBV19,NA,TRBJ2-1,TRBD1,TGTGCCAGTAGTATGACAGGGGCTATGGGGAATGAGCAGTTCTTC,CASSMTGAMGNEQFF
TRBV5-1,NA,TRBJ2-7,NA,TGCGCCAGCAGCTTGGCCGGAAACAGGGACTACGAGCAGTACTTC,CASSLAGNRDYEQYF
TRBV27,few,TRBJ2-7,NA,TGTGCCAGCAGTTCGGACAGCTACTCCTACGAGCAGTACTTC,CASSSDSYSYEQYF
TRBV28,NA,TRBJ1-5,NA,TGTGCCAGCAGTTCAGAGGACAGAAGCAATCAGCCCCAGCATTTT,CASSSEDRSNQPQHF
TRBV19,NA,TRBJ1-6,TRBD1,TGTGCCAGTAGTATAGGAGGGACAGGATATTCACCCCTCCACTTT,CASSIGGTGYSPLHF
TRBV28,NA,TRBJ1-1,NA,TGTGCCAGCAGTACCACAATGAACACTGAAGCTTTCTTT,CASSTTMNTEAFF
TRBV7-9,NA,TRBJ2-6,NA,TGTGCCAGCAGCTTAGTTCTCTCTGGGGCCAACGTCCTGACTTTC,CASSLVLSGANVLTF
TRBV9,NA,TRBJ2-1,TRBD2,TGTGCCAGCAGCGACAGTAGTCTCCTAGCGGGAGCCTACAATGAGCAGTTCTTC,CASSDSSLLAGAYNEQFF
TRBV20-1,NA,TRBJ2-1,TRBD1,TGCAGTGCTAGTCTAGGGGGCTTGCAGTTCTTC,CSASLGGLQFF
TRBV12-5,NA,TRBJ1-1,NA,TGTGCTAGTGGTCCTCCCACTTGGTTTACCTCCGAAGCTTTCTTT,CASGPPTWFTSEAFF
TRBV5-1,NA,TRBJ1-2,NA,TGCGCCAGCAGCCCATCCGGGACTGGGGCTTTGGGCTACACCTTC,CASSPSGTGALGYTF
TRBV5-4,hyperexpanded,TRBJ2-2,NA,TGTGCCAGCACCGCAGGCGGCGGGACCGGGGAGCTGTTTTTT,CASTAGGGTGELFF